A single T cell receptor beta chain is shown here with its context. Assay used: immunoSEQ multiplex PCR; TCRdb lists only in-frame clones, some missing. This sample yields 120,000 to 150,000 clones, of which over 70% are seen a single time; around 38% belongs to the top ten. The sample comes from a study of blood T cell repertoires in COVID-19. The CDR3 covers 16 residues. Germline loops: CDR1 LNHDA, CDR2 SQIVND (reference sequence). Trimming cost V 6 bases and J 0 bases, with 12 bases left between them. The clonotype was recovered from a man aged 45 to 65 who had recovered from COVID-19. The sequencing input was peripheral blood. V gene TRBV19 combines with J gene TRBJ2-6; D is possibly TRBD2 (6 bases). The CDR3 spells CASSSGTYSGANVLTF. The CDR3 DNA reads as TGTGCCAGTAGCTCCGGGACTTACTCTGGGGCCAACGTCCTGACTTTC.